This T cell receptor beta chain emerged from a study of beta chain features in type 1 diabetes (dated by TCRdb to about 2018). Concerning the study at large: Mean age, gender distribution, total cell number and subset yield were not different between patients and healthy donors. Regulatory and stem cell-like memory subsets were isolated from only 8 patients and roughly 8 healthy donors, whereas naive and central memory subsets came from all 30 or so donors. The study compared TCRB repertoires of sorted circulating CD4+ T cell subsets between recently diagnosed type 1 diabetes patients and matched healthy donors. A total of 90 million to 120 million sorted cells were examined across all samples, and a strong correlation was observed between cell number per subset and RNA yield.

In the case of this clone: Its antigen has not been determined. Per-base quality was not reported, and no clone a single base away is much larger than it.

A single peripheral blood draw of about 120 mL on average was collected from each donor into heparinised tubes. A BD FACSAria II and a panel including CD45RO, CCR7, CD25, CD127, CD95 and CD27 were used to sort naive, central memory, regulatory and stem cell-like memory CD4+ T cells. A purity above 95% was achieved for all sorted populations. PBMCs were isolated right away by Lymphoprep density gradient centrifugation and were stained directly, without culture. So that batch effects would be minimized, each experiment stained and sorted samples in pairs, pairing one healthy donor with one patient. General conclusions and limits of the study: Because cDNA was sequenced instead of genomic DNA, activated cells with high expression could be over-represented, although the groups did not differ in activation or CD3 levels. In all four CD4+ subsets, TCRB CDR3 length was moderately but significantly shorter in type 1 diabetes patients. Patients with type 1 diabetes made fewer insertions and deleted more nucleotides at VDJ recombination sites, implying thymic rearrangement abnormalities. Naive, central memory and regulatory TCRB repertoires appeared to be more similar among patients than among healthy donors. Shorter templates might be favored by PCR, yet because patient and control samples were amplified and corrected together, any such skew would affect both groups equally. Only small numbers of individuals were included in the HLA sub-analyses, which left unresolved whether HLA type had any influence on TCRB rearrangement.

The High Capacity cDNA Reverse Transcription Kit was used to reverse transcribe all of the isolated RNA, meaning that expressed TCRB transcripts were what got sequenced. Naive, central memory and regulatory T cell samples underwent deep immunoSEQ sequencing, averaging about 3.57 million total reads per sample. After sorted cells were lysed in RLT buffer, RNA was extracted with DNase-treated RNeasy Micro or Mini kits, with the choice depending on cell number. To prevent cross-contamination, every cell subset was processed on its own, while patient and healthy donor samples were processed together. TCRB sequences were amplified from cDNA with the immunoSEQ multiplex PCR, producing 87-bp fragments spanning the CDR3 region. The amplicons were sequenced using the Illumina HiSeq platform. Per the authors' processing: Synthetic template baselines were used to correct PCR bias computationally, reads within Hamming distance 2 were collapsed together, and singletons that could not be merged were discarded. By aligning reads against IMGT, V, D and J genes, CDR3 length, and insertions or deletions at six rearrangement sites were assigned. Within each subset, clonotype counts were normalized to the number of sorted cells before true diversity and Gini coefficients were calculated with the tcR R package. Repertoire sharing was quantified using the overlap coefficient calculated on TCRB nucleotide sequences. Drawn from immuneACCESS, this table holds only the in-frame rearrangements with V and J called that TCRdb kept. Clones are partly lost; checked studies trace under half to an unresolved V gene and leave the rest unexplained. Clone size and the V and J calls come from that table; the DNA yielded D and trimming. This sample comprises about 180,000 clones, around an eighth of them detected only once. Less than 0.7% of the sample lies in the top ten.

Including cysteine and phenylalanine, the CDR3 has 14 amino acids. Only the CDR3 DNA is retained, 42 bases long and in frame from the first base. V drops 5 bases and J drops 4 bases, leaving 15 bases in between. The germline V gene (reference sequence) sets CDR1 to SEHNR and CDR2 to FQNEAQ. The rearranged chain carries TRBV7-9 and TRBJ2-7, with the D gene uncertain. This TCR derives from a young woman in good health. What was sequenced was central memory CD4+ T cells from blood. In nucleotides, the sequence is TGTGCCAGCAGCGGTCCCGGTCCCTTTTACGAGCAGTACTTC. Its protein is CASSGPGPFYEQYF.